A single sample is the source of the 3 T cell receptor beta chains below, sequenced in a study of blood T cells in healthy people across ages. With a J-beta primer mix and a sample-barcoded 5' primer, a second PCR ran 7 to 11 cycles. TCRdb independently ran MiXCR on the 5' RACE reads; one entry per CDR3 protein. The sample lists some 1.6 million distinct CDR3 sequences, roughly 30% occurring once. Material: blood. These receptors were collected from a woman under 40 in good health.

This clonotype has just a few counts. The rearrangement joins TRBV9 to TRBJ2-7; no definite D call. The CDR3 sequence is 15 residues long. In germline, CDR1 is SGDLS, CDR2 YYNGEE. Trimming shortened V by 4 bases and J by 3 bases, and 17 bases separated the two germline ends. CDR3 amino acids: CASSLPLWVFYEQYF. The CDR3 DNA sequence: TGTGCCAGCAGCCTCCCGTTGTGGGTTTTCTACGAGCAGTACTTC.

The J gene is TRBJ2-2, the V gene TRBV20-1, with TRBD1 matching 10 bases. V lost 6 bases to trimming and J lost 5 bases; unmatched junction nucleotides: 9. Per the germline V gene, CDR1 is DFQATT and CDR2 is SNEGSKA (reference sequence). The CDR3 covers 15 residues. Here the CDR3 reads CSARWGQGTTGELFF. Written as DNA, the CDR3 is TGCAGTGCCCGCTGGGGACAGGGGACTACCGGGGAGCTGTTTTTT.

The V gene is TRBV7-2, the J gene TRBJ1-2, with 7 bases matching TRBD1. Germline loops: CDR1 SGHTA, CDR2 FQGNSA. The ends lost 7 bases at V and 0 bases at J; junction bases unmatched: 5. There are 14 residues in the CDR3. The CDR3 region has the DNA TGTGCCAGCAACTTCCAGGGGGCTAACTATGGCTACACCTTC. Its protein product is CASNFQGANYGYTF. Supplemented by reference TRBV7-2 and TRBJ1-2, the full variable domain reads GAGVSQSPSNKVTEKGKDVELRCDPISGHTALYWYRQSLGQGLEFLIYFQGNSAPDKSGLPSDRFSAERTGGSVSTLTIQRTQQEDSAVYLCASNFQGANYGYTFGSGTRLTVV.